The rows below give T cell receptor beta chains drawn from one sample of a study of tumor-infiltrating lymphocytes in oesophageal squamous cell carcinoma. TCRdb analysed the PCR reads with MiXCR anew, one entry per CDR3 protein. The table lists 3,000 to 4,000 distinct CDR3 sequences, less than 20% of them singletons. Sequenced: normal esophageal tissue next to the tumor. Receptors originate from a male donor with esophageal squamous cell carcinoma. CDR3s include the opening cysteine and the closing phenylalanine or tryptophan. D genes are given only for firm matches. Clone size is shown for a subset of rows, as once, few, many or a class of expanded clone.

TGTGCCAGCAAAAACGGCTTCTTATACCAAGAGACCCAGTACTTC | CASKNGFLYQETQYF | TRBJ2-5 | TRBV2 | - | many
TGCGCCAGCAGCCAAGAACCCAGCGGGGGGGCCTGGGCCTACAATGAGCAGTTCTTC | CASSQEPSGGAWAYNEQFF | TRBJ2-1 | TRBV4-1 | TRBD2 | many
TGTGCCAGCAGCACACAGGGGGCCGGGGAGCTGTTTTTT | CASSTQGAGELFF | TRBJ2-2 | TRBV7-3 | TRBD1 | -
TGTGCTAGTGGTTCCACGGGACAGCGAAGGGAGCAGTTCTTC | CASGSTGQRREQFF | TRBJ2-1 | TRBV12-5 | TRBD1 | medium-sized
TGTGCCAGCAGCTTAGGCCAGGGTGACGAGCAGTACTTC | CASSLGQGDEQYF | TRBJ2-7 | TRBV11-2 | - | many
TGTGCCAGTAGTACCGACCTGGGGGACACTGAAGCTTTCTTT | CASSTDLGDTEAFF | TRBJ1-1 | TRBV19 | - | medium-sized
TGTGCCAGCACTGATGGCGAAAAACTGTTTTTT | CASTDGEKLFF | TRBJ1-4 | TRBV27 | - | many
TGTGCCATCAGTGAGTCCGTAGGGGCGGGCTACGAGCAGTACTTC | CAISESVGAGYEQYF | TRBJ2-7 | TRBV10-3 | - | -
TGTGCCAGTACATCTAGCGGGGGGTCCTCCTACAATGAGCAGTTCTTC | CASTSSGGSSYNEQFF | TRBJ2-1 | TRBV19 | TRBD2 | -
TGTGCCAGCAGCTATAGCGGGGGGTACGAGCAGTACTTC | CASSYSGGYEQYF | TRBJ2-7 | TRBV5-8 | TRBD2 | few
TGTGCCAGCAGCGGACCGGGACCGGGTGATTCACCCCTCCACTTT | CASSGPGPGDSPLHF | TRBJ1-6 | TRBV5-4 | - | -
TGTGCCAGCAGTGATGGTTTTCAGGGCTACTACACCTTC | CASSDGFQGYYTF | TRBJ1-2 | TRBV2 | - | -
TGTGCCAGCAGCGTAGGTCCCCTCCCGAATCAGCCCCAGCATTTT | CASSVGPLPNQPQHF | TRBJ1-5 | TRBV9 | - | -
TGCGCCAGCAGCTTGGCGGGGGGTCCCCCCGAGCAGTACTTC | CASSLAGGPPEQYF | TRBJ2-7 | TRBV5-1 | TRBD2 | few
TGTGCCAGCAGCTTAGTCGGGTGGGGACAGAACACTGAAGCTTTCTTT | CASSLVGWGQNTEAFF | TRBJ1-1 | TRBV7-2 | - | medium-sized
TGTGCCAGCAGCTCACGGGGGAGGGTCTACGAGCAGTACTTC | CASSSRGRVYEQYF | TRBJ2-7 | TRBV7-9 | TRBD2 | -
TGCGCCAGCAGCTCAGGAGGGGGGACTTACAATGAGCAGTACTTC | CASSSGGGTYNEQYF | TRBJ2-7 | TRBV4-1 | - | -
TGTGCCTCAGCAGGGAGGACAGGGGGCCGGACCGGGGAGCTGTTTTTT | CASAGRTGGRTGELFF | TRBJ2-2 | TRBV6-1 | TRBD1 | -
TGTGCCAGCTCACCACCCGCGCGGGGGGCAGACAATGAGCAGTTCTTC | CASSPPARGADNEQFF | TRBJ2-1 | TRBV18 | TRBD2 | few
TGTGCCAGCAGTTCCGGGACTAGGAGGGGCAATGAGCAGTTCTTC | CASSSGTRRGNEQFF | TRBJ2-1 | TRBV6-1 | TRBD2 | many
TGTGCCAGCAGTACCGCGACTAGCGATCGGGAGACCCAGTACTTC | CASSTATSDRETQYF | TRBJ2-5 | TRBV6-1 | TRBD2 | many
TGTGCCAGCGCTTCCGGGCGGGGCGGGAACGAGCAGTACTTC | CASASGRGGNEQYF | TRBJ2-7 | TRBV7-2 | - | medium-sized
TGTGCCAGCAGTTTTCGGCAGCTCGCAGAAGCTTTCTTT | CASSFRQLAEAFF | TRBJ1-1 | TRBV27 | - | many
TGTGCCAGCAGTTACTCGGGCAGCTACGAGCAGTTCTTC | CASSYSGSYEQFF | TRBJ2-1 | TRBV6-2/TRBV6-3 | - | -
TGTGCCAGCAGCTTACGGCAGGGCGGGGACGCAGGTACGCGGTATTTT | CASSLRQGGDAGTRYF | TRBJ2-3 | TRBV7-2 | - | -
TGTGCCAGTAGGACAGGCAATACCTACGAGCAGTACTTC | CASRTGNTYEQYF | TRBJ2-7 | TRBV27 | TRBD1 | many
TGCGCCAGCAGCTATAGCGGGGGGGCCCGAGATCTTAGGGCCAACGTCCTGACTTTC | CASSYSGGARDLRANVLTF | TRBJ2-6 | TRBV5-1 | TRBD2 | many
TGTGCCAGCAGCTTAGGTATAAAGTCCTACGAGCAGTACTTC | CASSLGIKSYEQYF | TRBJ2-7 | TRBV7-8 | - | -
TGTGCCAGCAGCCTGGGGGGGGCCGATGAGCAGTTCTTC | CASSLGGADEQFF | TRBJ2-1 | TRBV7-3 | - | once
TGTGCCAGCAGCTTAAGTGGAGGCAGGGTTAAGTCTGAAGCTTTATTC | CASSLSGGRVKSEALF | TRBJ2-6 | TRBV7-6 | - | -
TGTGCCAGCAGTGACGGGACAGGGGGCATTGATCAGTACTTC | CASSDGTGGIDQYF | TRBJ2-4 | TRBV6-1 | TRBD1 | few
TGTACCATCAGGGCAAGAGGGACTAGCGGGGGGGCCGAGGTAACAGATACGCAGTACTTC | CTIRARGTSGGAEVTDTQYF | TRBJ2-7 | TRBV10-3 | TRBD2 | -
TGTGCCAGCACTCCACAGGACCAGGGTGCTTTC | CASTPQDQGAF | TRBJ2-4 | TRBV7-6 | - | few
TGTGCCAGCAGCGCACACAGGGGGCTTAACAATGAGCAGTTCTTC | CASSAHRGLNNEQFF | TRBJ2-1 | TRBV9 | TRBD1 | -
TGTGCCAGCAGCTTAGAACTAGCTTCTAGCACAGATACGCAGTATTTT | CASSLELASSTDTQYF | TRBJ2-3 | TRBV13 | - | -
TGTGCCAGCAGTTTAAAACAGGGAGGGAACTATGGCTACACCTTC | CASSLKQGGNYGYTF | TRBJ1-2 | TRBV27 | - | many
TGTGCCAGCAGCTTAGGTGGGACAGGGGGTAATTATGGCTACACCTTC | CASSLGGTGGNYGYTF | TRBJ1-2 | TRBV7-9 | TRBD1 | many
TGTGCTAGCAGCTTAGCGGGGACAGGATTGATCACCGGGGAGCTGTTTTTT | CASSLAGTGLITGELFF | TRBJ2-2 | TRBV7-7 | - | many
TGTGCCAGCAGCTTTACATCTGGAAACACCATATATTTT | CASSFTSGNTIYF | TRBJ1-3 | TRBV11-1 | - | few
TGTGCCAGCAGTGCCTCGACCTTGAGCTCCTACAATGAGCAGTTCTTC | CASSASTLSSYNEQFF | TRBJ2-1 | TRBV12-3/TRBV12-4 | - | many
TGTGCCAGCAGTGAACGTGACGGGGGGTTCACAGATACGCAGTATTTT | CASSERDGGFTDTQYF | TRBJ2-3 | TRBV6-1 | TRBD2 | medium-sized
TGTGCCAGCAGCTTAGCGCGTATTAGGAACCAAGAGACCCAGTACTTC | CASSLARIRNQETQYF | TRBJ2-5 | TRBV7-2 | - | -
TGTGCCACCAGCAGAGGGGGAGGACAGGAAGAGACCCAGTACTTC | CATSRGGGQEETQYF | TRBJ2-5 | TRBV15 | - | -
TGTGCCAGCAGTTTAGGGAGCCAGCCCCAGCATTTT | CASSLGSQPQHF | TRBJ1-5 | TRBV12-3/TRBV12-4 | - | many
TGTGCCAGCAGCGCTACCCAGGTCCAAGAGACCCAGTACTTC | CASSATQVQETQYF | TRBJ2-5 | TRBV7-9 | - | medium-sized
TGTGCCAGCAGTGCCGGGACTAGCGGGGGGTATGAGCAGTTCTTC | CASSAGTSGGYEQFF | TRBJ2-1 | TRBV12-3/TRBV12-4 | TRBD2 | medium-sized
TGTGCCAGCAGTTTAGGACCTGTGCGGTATGGCTACACCTTC | CASSLGPVRYGYTF | TRBJ1-2 | TRBV12-3/TRBV12-4 | - | many
TGTGCCACCGGTGATCCCATCGGGGGCTACAATGAGCAGTTCTTC | CATGDPIGGYNEQFF | TRBJ2-1 | TRBV24-1 | - | -
TGTGCCAGTAGCGCAATGGACGGGGCCTACAATGAGCAGTTCTTC | CASSAMDGAYNEQFF | TRBJ2-1 | TRBV19 | - | medium-sized
TGTGCCAGGAGCGTGGGACGAGTTAAGGAGCAGGGCTTC | CARSVGRVKEQGF | TRBJ2-6 | TRBV7-6 | - | few
TGCGCCAGCAGCCTACGGACGGATTCCCCTCACGAGCAGTACTTC | CASSLRTDSPHEQYF | TRBJ2-7 | TRBV5-1 | - | -
TGTGCCAGCAGTAAGGTAGCGGGGGGGACGCAGTATTTT | CASSKVAGGTQYF | TRBJ2-3 | TRBV6-1 | TRBD2 | few
TGTGCCAGCAGTGAAGCCCGTGGGGGGGACAATGAGCAGTTCTTC | CASSEARGGDNEQFF | TRBJ2-1 | TRBV2 | TRBD2 | -
TGTGCCTGGATTCCGGGACGGAGGGGGCCTAATGAAAAACTGTTTTTT | CAWIPGRRGPNEKLFF | TRBJ1-4 | TRBV30 | TRBD1 | -